This T cell receptor (beta chain) comes out of a study of OX40 agonist ivuxolimab in advanced cancers. The overall study: Males comprised around 80% of the group, whose mean age was roughly 60 years (range about 20 to 79).

TCRdb keeps only in-frame clones here, not all; method: immunoSEQ multiplex PCR. This table has some 68,000 clones, 75% to 90% appearing once. This clone is a singleton in its sample. CDR1 and CDR2 from the germline V gene are MDHEN and SYDVKM. The ends were cut back, 0 bases at V and 1 base at J, with 12 bases in the middle. The CDR3 totals 16 residues. The receptor was derived from an adult with an advanced solid tumor such as melanoma, head and neck, liver or kidney cancer. Material: CD4+ or CD8+ T cells sorted from blood, obtained in a trial of the OX40 agonist ivuxolimab. The chain recombines TRBV28 with TRBJ1-1; no clear D gene. The CDR3 protein is CASSLWGGYSNTEAFF. CDR3 DNA sequence: TGTGCCAGCAGTTTATGGGGTGGCTATTCGAACACTGAAGCTTTCTTT.